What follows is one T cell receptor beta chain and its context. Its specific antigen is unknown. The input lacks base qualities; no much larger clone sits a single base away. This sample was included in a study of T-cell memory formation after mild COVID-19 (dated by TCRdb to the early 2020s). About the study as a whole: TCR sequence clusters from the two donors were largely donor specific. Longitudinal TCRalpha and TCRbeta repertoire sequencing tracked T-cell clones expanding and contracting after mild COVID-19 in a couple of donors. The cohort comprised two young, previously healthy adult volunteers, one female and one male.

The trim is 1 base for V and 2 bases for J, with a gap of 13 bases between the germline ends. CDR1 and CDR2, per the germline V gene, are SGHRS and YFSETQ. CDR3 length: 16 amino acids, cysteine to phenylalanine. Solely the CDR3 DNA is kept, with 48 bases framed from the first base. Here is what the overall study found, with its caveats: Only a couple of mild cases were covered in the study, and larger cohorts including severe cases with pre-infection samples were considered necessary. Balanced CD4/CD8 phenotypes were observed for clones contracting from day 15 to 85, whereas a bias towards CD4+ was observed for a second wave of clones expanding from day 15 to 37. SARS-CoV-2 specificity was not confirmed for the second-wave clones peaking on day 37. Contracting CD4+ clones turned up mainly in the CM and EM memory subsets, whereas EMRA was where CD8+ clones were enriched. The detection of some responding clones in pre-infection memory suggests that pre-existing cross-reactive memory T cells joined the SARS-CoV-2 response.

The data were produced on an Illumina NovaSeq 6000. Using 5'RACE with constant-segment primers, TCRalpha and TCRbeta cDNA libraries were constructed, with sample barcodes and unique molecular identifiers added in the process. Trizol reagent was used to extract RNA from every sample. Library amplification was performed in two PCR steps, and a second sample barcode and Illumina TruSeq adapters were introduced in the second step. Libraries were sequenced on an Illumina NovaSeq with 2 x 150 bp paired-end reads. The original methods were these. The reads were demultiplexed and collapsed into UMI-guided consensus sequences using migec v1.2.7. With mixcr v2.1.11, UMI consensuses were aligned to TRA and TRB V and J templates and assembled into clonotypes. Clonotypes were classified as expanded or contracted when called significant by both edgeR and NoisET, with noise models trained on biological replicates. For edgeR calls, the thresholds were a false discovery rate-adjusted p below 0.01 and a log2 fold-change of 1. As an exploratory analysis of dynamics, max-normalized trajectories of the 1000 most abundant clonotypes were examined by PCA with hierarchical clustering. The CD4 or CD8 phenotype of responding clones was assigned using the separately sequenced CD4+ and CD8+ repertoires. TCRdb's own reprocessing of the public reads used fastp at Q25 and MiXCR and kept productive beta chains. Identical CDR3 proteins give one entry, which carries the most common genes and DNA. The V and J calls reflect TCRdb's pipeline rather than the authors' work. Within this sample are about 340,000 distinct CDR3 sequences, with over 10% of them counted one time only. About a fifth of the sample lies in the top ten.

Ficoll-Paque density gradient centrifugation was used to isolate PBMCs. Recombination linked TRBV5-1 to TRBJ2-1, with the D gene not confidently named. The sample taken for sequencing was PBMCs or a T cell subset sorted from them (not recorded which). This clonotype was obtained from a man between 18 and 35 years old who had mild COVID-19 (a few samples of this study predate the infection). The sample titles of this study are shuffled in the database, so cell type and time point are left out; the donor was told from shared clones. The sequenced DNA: TGCGCCAGCAGCTTGCTAGGGCGCTTGGCCTACAATGAGCAGTTCTTC. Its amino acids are CASSLLGRLAYNEQFF.